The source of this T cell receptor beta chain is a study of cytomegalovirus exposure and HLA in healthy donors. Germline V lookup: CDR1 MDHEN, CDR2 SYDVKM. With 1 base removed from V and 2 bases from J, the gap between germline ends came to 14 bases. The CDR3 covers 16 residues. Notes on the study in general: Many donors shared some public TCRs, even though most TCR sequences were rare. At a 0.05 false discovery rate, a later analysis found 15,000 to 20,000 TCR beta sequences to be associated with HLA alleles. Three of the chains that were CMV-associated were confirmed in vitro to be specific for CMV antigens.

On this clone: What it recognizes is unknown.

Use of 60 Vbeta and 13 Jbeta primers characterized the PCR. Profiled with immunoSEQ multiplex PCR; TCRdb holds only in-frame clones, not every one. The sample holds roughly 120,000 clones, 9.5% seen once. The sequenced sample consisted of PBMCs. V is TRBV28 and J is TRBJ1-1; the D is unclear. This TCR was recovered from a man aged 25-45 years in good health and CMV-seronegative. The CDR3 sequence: CASSLFSEGINTEAFF. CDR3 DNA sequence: TGTGCCAGCAGTTTATTTTCGGAGGGAATCAACACTGAAGCTTTCTTT.